The 12 T cell receptor beta chains below were found in one sample sequenced in a study of T cell responses to AZD1222 COVID-19 vaccine. Sequencing was performed with immunoSEQ multiplex PCR; in TCRdb, only in-frame clones are kept and a portion is missing. The sample contains some 94,000 clones, around 90% of which appear only once. The sequenced sample was peripheral blood, obtained 28 days after the second AZD1222 dose. The receptors were gathered from an adult who received the AZD1222 COVID-19 vaccine.

The gene calls are TRBV5-1 and TRBJ2-5; D ambiguous. This CDR3 contains 12 residues. V lost 2 bases, J lost 1 base, and 3 bases lay in between. Germline V CDR1 and CDR2: SGHRS, YFSETQ. CDR3 nucleotides: TGCGCCAGCAGCTTCCCCCAAGAGACCCAGTACTTC. Its protein is CASSFPQETQYF.

V usage is TRBV11-2 and J usage is TRBJ1-4; D may be TRBD1 (6 bases). The germline gives CDR1 SGHAT, CDR2 FQNNGV. This CDR3 has 16 residues. Trimming removed 1 base at V and 10 bases at J, with 19 bases between. The chain's CDR3 is CASSLVGGAVQGKLFF. The CDR3 nucleotides are TGTGCCAGCAGCTTAGTTGGGGGCGCGGTTCAGGGAAAACTGTTTTTT.

The chain joins TRBV4-1 to TRBJ2-5, with 9 nucleotides matching TRBD2. The CDR3 runs 15 residues. V gave up 1 base and J gave up 4 bases; unmatched junction bases: 4. Germline V gives CDR1 MGHRA, CDR2 YSYEKL. The CDR3 nucleotides are TGCGCCAGCAGCCAAGTCCCTAGCGGGGTAGAGACCCAGTACTTC. Residues: CASSQVPSGVETQYF.

The gene calls are TRBV28 and TRBJ2-7; D may be TRBD2 (5 bases). In germline, CDR1 is MDHEN, CDR2 SYDVKM. V gave up 6 bases and J gave up 1 base, with 10 bases separating them. The CDR3 is made up of 13 amino acids. The CDR3 DNA is TGTGCCAGCAGCGGGGTCGGGTCCTACGAGCAGTACTTC. Translated: CASSGVGSYEQYF.

This rearrangement joins TRBV19 to TRBJ1-1; 11 bases agree with TRBD1. Germline assignment: CDR1 LNHDA and CDR2 SQIVND (reference sequence). V shed 3 bases, J shed 2 bases, and the junction held 5 bases outside the gene matches. CDR3 length equals 16 residues. CDR3 DNA sequence: TGTGCCAGTAGTATGCGGGACAGGGGGAGAAACACTGAAGCTTTCTTT. As protein: CASSMRDRGRNTEAFF. Based on the CDR3 plus reference TRBV19 and TRBJ1-1, the full variable domain is DGGITQSPKYLFRKEGQNVTLSCEQNLNHDAMYWYRQDPGQGLRLIYYSQIVNDFQKGDIAEGYSVSREKKESFPLTVTSAQKNPTAFYLCASSMRDRGRNTEAFFGQGTRLTVV.

This chain connects TRBV4-3 to TRBJ2-7; the D gene is possibly TRBD2 (6 bases). Trimming pared 5 bases from V and 5 bases from J, leaving 22 bases between. The germline gives CDR1 LGHNA, CDR2 YSLEER. The CDR3 loop spans 16 amino acids. The CDR3 here is CASSGSLTGGFDEQYF. CDR3 coding DNA: TGCGCCAGCAGCGGATCCTTAACCGGGGGTTTTGACGAGCAGTACTTC.

This chain links TRBV27 with TRBJ2-2, with a weak D call TRBD1 (5 bases). Trimming shortened V by 5 bases and J by 6 bases, and 19 bases separated the two germline ends. The CDR3 has 16 amino acids. The germline CDR1 and CDR2 sequences are MNHEY and SMNVEV (reference sequence). CDR3: CASSRFASETAGELFF. DNA for the CDR3: TGTGCCAGCAGTAGGTTCGCATCTGAGACAGCCGGGGAGCTGTTTTTT.

This clone was picked up one time. V and J are TRBV27 and TRBJ2-4, with 13 bases aligning to TRBD2. V lost 5 bases and J lost 13; bases outside the gene matches: 11. Germline loops: CDR1 MNHEY, CDR2 SMNVEV (reference sequence). This CDR3 has 15 residues. DNA for the CDR3: TGTGCCAGCAGTACCGGACCGGGACTAGCGGGGCGCCAGTACTTC. As protein: CASSTGPGLAGRQYF.

The V and J genes are TRBV7-8 and TRBJ1-3, with 7 bases identical to TRBD1. After removal of 5 bases from V and 2 bases from J, the junction contained 12 bases not matched to a gene. This CDR3 has 17 amino acids. Looked up from germline, CDR1 is SGHVS and CDR2 is FQNEAQ. The CDR3 loop reads CASSPRQGVVAGNTIYF. The CDR3 DNA follows: TGTGCCAGCAGCCCACGACAGGGAGTTGTAGCTGGAAACACCATATATTTT.

The V gene is TRBV6-5, the J gene TRBJ2-5, with D perhaps matching TRBD1 or TRBD2 (5 bases each). The germline V and J ends were trimmed by 2 bases and 1 base, with 8 bases remaining between them. The CDR3 length is 14 residues. The germline V gene encodes CDR1 MNHEY and CDR2 SVGAGI. CDR3 residues: CASSYTGLQETQYF. The CDR3 coding sequence is TGTGCCAGCAGTTACACGGGGCTCCAAGAGACCCAGTACTTC.

The genes are TRBV21-1 and TRBJ2-2; the table's D gene call, TRBD2, was not cross checked with the DNA. TRBV21-1 is recorded as a pseudogene. There are 16 residues in the CDR3. The CDR3 sequence: CASSKNQRSGGRELFF. The CDR3 DNA reads as TGTGCCAGCAGCAAAAACCAACGAAGCGGGGGCCGGGAGCTGTTTTTT.

This chain uses TRBV9 with TRBJ1-1; perhaps TRBD1 as D (5 bases). V gave up 1 base and J gave up 7 bases, with 8 bases separating them. The germline CDR1 and CDR2 sequences are SGDLS and YYNGEE. The CDR3 length is 12 residues. CDR3 amino acids: CASSVWDGEAFF. DNA for the CDR3: TGTGCCAGCAGCGTATGGGACGGTGAAGCTTTCTTT.